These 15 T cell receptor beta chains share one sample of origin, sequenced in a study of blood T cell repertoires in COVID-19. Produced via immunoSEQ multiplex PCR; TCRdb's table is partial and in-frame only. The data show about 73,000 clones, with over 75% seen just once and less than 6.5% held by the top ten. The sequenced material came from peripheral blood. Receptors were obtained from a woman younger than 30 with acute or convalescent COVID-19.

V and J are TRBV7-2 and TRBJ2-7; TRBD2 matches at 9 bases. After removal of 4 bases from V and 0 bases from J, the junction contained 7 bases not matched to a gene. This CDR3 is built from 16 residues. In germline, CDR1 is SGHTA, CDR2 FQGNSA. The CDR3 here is CASSSDGGRASYEQYF. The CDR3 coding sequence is TGTGCCAGCAGCTCGGACGGCGGGAGGGCCTCCTACGAGCAGTACTTC.

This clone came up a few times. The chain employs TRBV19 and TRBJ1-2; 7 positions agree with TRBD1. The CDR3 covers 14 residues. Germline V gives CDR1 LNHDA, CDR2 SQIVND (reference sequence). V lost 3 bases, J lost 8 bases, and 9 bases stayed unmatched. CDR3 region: CASSIGTERGGYTF. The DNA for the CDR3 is TGTGCCAGTAGTATTGGGACAGAAAGAGGCGGCTACACCTTC.

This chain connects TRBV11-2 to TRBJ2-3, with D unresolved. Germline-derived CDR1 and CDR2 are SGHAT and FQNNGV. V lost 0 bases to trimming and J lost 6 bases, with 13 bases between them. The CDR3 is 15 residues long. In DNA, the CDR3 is TGTGCCAGCAGCTTAGATCCCCCGGGTTTGGATACGCAGTATTTT. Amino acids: CASSLDPPGLDTQYF.

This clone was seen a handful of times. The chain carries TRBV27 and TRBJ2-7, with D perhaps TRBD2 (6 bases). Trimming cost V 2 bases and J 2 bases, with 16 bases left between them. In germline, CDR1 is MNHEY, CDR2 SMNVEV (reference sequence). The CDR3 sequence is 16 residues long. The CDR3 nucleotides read TGTGCCAGCAGTTTAACGATAGGGGACTCGCCCTACGAGCAGTACTTC. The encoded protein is CASSLTIGDSPYEQYF.

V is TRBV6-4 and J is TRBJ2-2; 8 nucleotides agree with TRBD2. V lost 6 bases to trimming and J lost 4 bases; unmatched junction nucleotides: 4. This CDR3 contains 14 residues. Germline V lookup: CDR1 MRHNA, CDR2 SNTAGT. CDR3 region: CASSSGGPTGELFF. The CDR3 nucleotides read TGTGCCAGCAGCAGCGGGGGCCCCACCGGGGAGCTGTTTTTT.

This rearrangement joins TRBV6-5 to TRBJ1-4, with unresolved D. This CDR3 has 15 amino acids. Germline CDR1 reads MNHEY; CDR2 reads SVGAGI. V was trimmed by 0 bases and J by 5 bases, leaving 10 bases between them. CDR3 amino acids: CASSYSRPGNEKLFF. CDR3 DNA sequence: TGTGCCAGCAGTTACTCGAGGCCTGGCAATGAAAAACTGTTTTTT.

The CDR3 loop is CASSQDRGTRWSVEQFF. CDR3 DNA: TGCGCCAGCAGCCAAGATCGGGGGACTAGATGGTCGGTTGAGCAGTTCTTC. The chain couples TRBV4-3 to TRBJ2-1; 8 nucleotides align to TRBD2. The V gene end was trimmed by 0 bases and the J gene end by 9 bases; junction bases not matched to a gene: 13. Per germline, CDR1 LGHNA and CDR2 YSLEER. This CDR3 comprises 17 residues.

CDR3 in amino acids: CATQGGSYNEQFF. The CDR3 DNA reads TGTGCCACTCAGGGGGGATCCTACAATGAGCAGTTCTTC. The chain links TRBV6-5 to TRBJ2-1; weak D call: TRBD1 (7 bases). V lost 10 bases, J lost 1 base, and 11 bases lay in between. CDR3 size: 13 residues. CDR1 and CDR2 (germline): MNHEY, SVGAGI.

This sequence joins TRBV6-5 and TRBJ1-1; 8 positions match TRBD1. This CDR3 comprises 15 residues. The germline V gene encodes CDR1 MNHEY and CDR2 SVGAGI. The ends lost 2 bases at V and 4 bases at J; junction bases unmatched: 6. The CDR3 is CASSYQGARGTEAFF. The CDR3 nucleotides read TGTGCCAGCAGTTACCAGGGGGCGCGGGGCACTGAAGCTTTCTTT.

The CDR3 is CASSRTAGTDTQYF. As DNA, the CDR3 is TGCGCCAGCAGCCGGACAGCGGGCACAGATACGCAGTATTTT. The gene calls are TRBV5-1 and TRBJ2-3; D might be TRBD1 (6 bases). In germline, CDR1 is SGHRS, CDR2 YFSETQ. V was cut by 4 bases and J by 1 base, with 10 bases left in between. CDR3 length: 14 residues.

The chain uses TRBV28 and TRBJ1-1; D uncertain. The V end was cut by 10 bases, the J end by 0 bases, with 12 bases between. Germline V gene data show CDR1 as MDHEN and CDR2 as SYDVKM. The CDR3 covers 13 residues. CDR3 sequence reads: CATIQEVNTEAFF. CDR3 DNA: TGTGCCACCATCCAGGAGGTGAACACTGAAGCTTTCTTT.

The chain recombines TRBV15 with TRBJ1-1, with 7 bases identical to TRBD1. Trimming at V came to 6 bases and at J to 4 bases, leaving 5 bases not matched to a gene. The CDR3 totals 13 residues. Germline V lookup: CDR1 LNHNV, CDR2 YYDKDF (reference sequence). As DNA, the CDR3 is TGTGCCACCAGACAAACAGGGGCCACTGAAGCTTTCTTT. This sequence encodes CATRQTGATEAFF.

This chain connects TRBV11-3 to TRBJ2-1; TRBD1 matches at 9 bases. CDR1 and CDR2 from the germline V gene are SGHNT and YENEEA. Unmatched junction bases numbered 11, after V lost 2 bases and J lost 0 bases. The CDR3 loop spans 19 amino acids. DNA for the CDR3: TGTGCCAGCAGCTTACAGGGACAGGGAAAAAAACCCTCCTACAATGAGCAGTTCTTC. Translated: CASSLQGQGKKPSYNEQFF.

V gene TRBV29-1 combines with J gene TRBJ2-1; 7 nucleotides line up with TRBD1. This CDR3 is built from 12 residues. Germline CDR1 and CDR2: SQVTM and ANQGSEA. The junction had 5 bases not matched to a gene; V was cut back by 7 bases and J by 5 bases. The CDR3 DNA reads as TGCAGCGCTTGGACAGGTAACAATGAGCAGTTCTTC. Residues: CSAWTGNNEQFF.

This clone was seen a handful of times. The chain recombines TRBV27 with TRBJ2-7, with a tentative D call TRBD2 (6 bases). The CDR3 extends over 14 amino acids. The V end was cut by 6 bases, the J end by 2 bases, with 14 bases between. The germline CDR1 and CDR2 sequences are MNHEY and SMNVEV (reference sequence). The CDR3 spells CASRSTGLPYEQYF. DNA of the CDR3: TGTGCCAGCAGATCCACGGGACTCCCCTACGAGCAGTACTTC.